The 5 T cell receptor beta chains below all came from one sample that was sequenced in a study of identical twins. Each CDR3 protein gets one entry after TCRdb re-called the 5' RACE reads with MiXCR. The table lists 1.5 million to 2 million distinct CDR3 sequences, under 35% of them singletons. The sequenced sample consisted of cord blood. These receptors were obtained from a newborn girl in good health.

In regard to this clonotype: One base away lies a much larger clone, so this may be a sequencing read error. The chain is built from TRBV12-3 or TRBV12-4 and TRBJ1-2; possibly TRBD1 for D (6 bases). The CDR3 covers 14 residues. CDR3 coding DNA: TGTGCCAGCAGTTTGACGGGGGGGCCCTATGGCTGCACCTTC. It codes for CASSLTGGPYGCTF.

The chain recombines TRBV5-1 with TRBJ1-3; D is unresolved. Per germline, CDR1 SGHRS and CDR2 YFSETQ. The germline V and J ends were trimmed by 2 bases and 0 bases, with 9 bases remaining between them. The CDR3 length is 15 residues. CDR3 loop: CASSFRASSGNTIYF. CDR3 DNA: TGCGCCAGCAGCTTTAGGGCGAGCTCTGGAAACACCATATATTTT. The full variable domain, rest sourced from reference TRBV5-1 and TRBJ1-3, is KAGVTQTPRYLIKTRGQQVTLSCSPISGHRSVSWYQQTPGQGLQFLFEYFSETQRNKGNFPGRFSGRQFSNSRSEMNVSTLELGDSALYLCASSFRASSGNTIYFGEGSWLTVV.

The chain joins TRBV5-1 to TRBJ2-1, with 11 bases lining up with TRBD2. This CDR3 has 17 amino acids. Germline trimming cut 0 bases from V and 6 bases from J; bases unmatched to any gene: 8. CDR1 is SGHRS and CDR2 is YFSETQ in the germline V gene. CDR3 loop: CASSLGASGGISNEQFF. As DNA, the CDR3 is TGCGCCAGCAGCTTGGGGGCTAGCGGGGGGATTTCCAATGAGCAGTTCTTC.

This clonotype was detected a few times. This chain connects TRBV29-1 to TRBJ2-5; 7 nucleotides match TRBD2. With 4 bases clipped from V and 4 bases from J, the junction kept 0 bases outside the gene matches. Germline-derived CDR1 and CDR2 are SQVTM and ANQGSEA. CDR3 length: 11 residues. CDR3 protein: CSVGGGETQYF. Written as DNA, the CDR3 is TGCAGCGTTGGGGGGGGAGAGACCCAGTACTTC.

The gene calls are TRBV9 and TRBJ1-4; D gene unclear. Germline V lookup: CDR1 SGDLS, CDR2 YYNGEE. CDR3 size: 14 residues. With 4 bases removed from V and 7 bases from J, the gap between germline ends came to 14 bases. Written as DNA, the CDR3 is TGTGCCAGCAGCCCCCGGGCAGGCCCTGAAAAACTGTTTTTT. Translation gives CASSPRAGPEKLFF.